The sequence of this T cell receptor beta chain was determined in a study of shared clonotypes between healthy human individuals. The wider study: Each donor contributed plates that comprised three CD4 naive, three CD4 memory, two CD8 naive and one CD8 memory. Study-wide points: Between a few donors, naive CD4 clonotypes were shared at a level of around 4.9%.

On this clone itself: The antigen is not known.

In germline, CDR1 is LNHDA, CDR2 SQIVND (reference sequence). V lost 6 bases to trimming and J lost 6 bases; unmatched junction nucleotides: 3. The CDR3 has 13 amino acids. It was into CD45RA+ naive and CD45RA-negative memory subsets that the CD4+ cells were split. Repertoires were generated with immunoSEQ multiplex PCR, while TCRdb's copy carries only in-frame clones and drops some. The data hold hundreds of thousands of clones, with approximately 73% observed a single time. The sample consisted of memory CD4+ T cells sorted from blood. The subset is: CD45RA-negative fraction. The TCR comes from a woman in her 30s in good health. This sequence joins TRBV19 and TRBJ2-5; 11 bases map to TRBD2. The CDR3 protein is CASSLAGGKTQYF. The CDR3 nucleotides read TGTGCCAGTAGCCTAGCGGGAGGAAAGACCCAGTACTTC.